The present entry profiles one T cell receptor (beta chain) with its context. TCRbeta library preparation incorporated unique molecular identifiers. Each CDR3 protein gets one entry after TCRdb re-called the PCR reads with MiXCR. The sample has 490,000 or so distinct CDR3 sequences, around 13% seen once. The entry originates in a study of T-cell reconstitution after alpha-beta-depleted transplantation in children. This CDR3 has 15 residues. CDR1 is SGDLS and CDR2 is YYNGEE in the germline V gene. V was clipped by 4 bases and J by 5 bases; unmatched bases: 6. The sequence was obtained from a human donor who donated a stem cell graft to a child with combined immunodeficiency. Sequencing used PBMCs from the stem cell graft donor, obtained from the stem cell graft. The gene calls are TRBV9 and TRBJ1-4, with 9 bases identical to TRBD1. This chain's CDR3 is CASSSRQGGNEKLFF. The CDR3 DNA is TGTGCCAGCAGCAGTCGACAGGGGGGCAATGAAAAACTGTTTTTT.